These 7 T cell receptor beta chains were all obtained from the same sample, sequenced in a study of OX40 agonist ivuxolimab in advanced cancers. Produced via immunoSEQ multiplex PCR; TCRdb's table is partial and in-frame only. The sample has roughly 79,000 clones, approximately 84% seen once; the top ten hold roughly 15%. The source was CD4+ or CD8+ T cells sorted from blood, collected in a trial of the OX40 agonist ivuxolimab. The receptor source for this set is an adult with an advanced solid tumor such as melanoma, head and neck, liver or kidney cancer.

The CDR3 DNA is TGTGCCAGCAGCCAAGATTTCAGCGGGACATACAATGAGCAGTTCTTC. As protein: CASSQDFSGTYNEQFF. The genes are TRBV4-2 and TRBJ2-1, with a tentative D call TRBD2 (7 bases). The CDR3 loop spans 16 amino acids. The germline V and J ends were trimmed by 0 bases and 4 bases, with 13 bases remaining between them. CDR1 is LGHNA and CDR2 is YNFKEQ in the germline V gene.

The rearrangement uses TRBV18 and TRBJ2-3, with 8 positions matching TRBD2. The length of the CDR3 is 15 residues. Per germline, CDR1 KGHSH and CDR2 LQKENI. Germline trimming cut 5 bases from V and 4 bases from J; bases unmatched to any gene: 8. The CDR3 DNA is TGTGCCAGCTCAAGGGCCAGCGGGAGCGCAGATACGCAGTATTTT. It specifies CASSRASGSADTQYF.

The V and J genes are TRBV7-9 and TRBJ2-7; 11 positions agree with TRBD2. This CDR3 contains 14 residues. Germline CDR1 and CDR2: SEHNR and FQNEAQ (reference sequence). The J segment lost 3 bases and the V segment lost 3 bases, leaving 1 base of the junction unmatched. The CDR3 region is CASSLGLADYEQYF. The CDR3 nucleotides read TGTGCCAGCAGCTTGGGACTAGCGGACTACGAGCAGTACTTC.

This clone was found once. This CDR3 is also generated by other DNA sequences in the sample. The V and J genes are TRBV5-1 and TRBJ2-3; D gene ambiguous. The CDR3 sequence is 14 residues long. V lost 0 bases and J lost 0, with 5 bases in between. Germline V gene lookup returns CDR1 SGHRS and CDR2 YFSETQ. CDR3 loop: CASSLATSTDTQYF. The CDR3 DNA sequence: TGCGCCAGCAGCTTGGCGACTAGCACAGATACGCAGTATTTT.

The J gene is TRBJ1-5, the V gene TRBV7-9; TRBD1 matches at 7 bases. The CDR3 sequence is 15 residues long. Germline CDR1 SEHNR, CDR2 FQNEAQ (reference sequence). J gave up 4 bases and V 5 bases, and 8 bases lay outside the gene matches. Written as DNA, the CDR3 is TGTGCCAGCAGCCCCCTGGGACAGCAGAATCAGCCCCAGCATTTT. Protein product: CASSPLGQQNQPQHF. The complete variable domain, with remaining parts taken from reference TRBV7-9 and TRBJ1-5, reads DTGVSQNPRHKITKRGQNVTFRCDPISEHNRLYWYRQTLGQGPEFLTYFQNEAQLEKSRLLSDRFSAERPKGSFSTLEIQRTEQGDSAMYLCASSPLGQQNQPQHFGDGTRLSIL.

The chain carries TRBV18 and TRBJ2-1; TRBD1 matches at 7 bases. Germline CDR1 is KGHSH and CDR2 is LQKENI. The CDR3 is 11 amino acids. V shed 3 bases, J shed 12 bases, and the junction held 2 bases outside the gene matches. The CDR3: CASSPRDRQFF. CDR3 DNA sequence: TGTGCCAGCTCACCGAGGGACAGGCAGTTCTTC.

This sequence joins TRBV29-1 and TRBJ2-1; 10 bases are a match to TRBD1. Per the germline V gene, CDR1 is SQVTM and CDR2 is ANQGSEA. The V gene end was trimmed by 6 bases and the J gene end by 2 bases; junction bases not matched to a gene: 7. This CDR3 region has 15 residues. The CDR3 DNA reads TGCAGCGTAGAGGGGGGGACAGGGGCCTACAATGAGCAGTTCTTC. Its translation: CSVEGGTGAYNEQFF.